This entry describes one T cell receptor beta chain. This clonotype occurred once. No cognate antigen has been identified for it. Base qualities are missing; no much larger clone stands one base away. On its own, one read is weak support. TCR cDNA was synthesized by 5'RACE template switching, through which a universal primer site and unique molecular identifiers were introduced. Priming of cDNA synthesis was performed from both the TCR alpha and TCR beta constant segments. Two PCR steps were used to amplify libraries, with sample barcodes and sequencing adapters being added in the second step. Sequencing of libraries was done on Illumina HiSeq 2500 (2x100 bp) or NovaSeq (2x150 bp). On the authors' methods: Demultiplexing of reads and collapsing into UMI consensus sequences were performed with MIGEC, and V(D)J alignment was carried out with MiXCR. Vaccine-responding clonotypes were defined with edgeR using replicate PBMC samples, requiring FDR below 0.01 and a log2 fold change above 5 up to day 15. Each bulk clonotype was labeled CD4 or CD8 based on which sequenced repertoire, CD4 or CD8, contained the clonotype at higher abundance. TCRdb cleaned the public reads at Q25 with fastp, built clones with MiXCR and kept in-frame beta chains. Entries that share a CDR3 protein sequence are merged under the most common genes and DNA. The V and J calls shown here were made by TCRdb, not taken from the authors' results. The sample profile shows hundreds of thousands of distinct CDR3 sequences; approximately 13% of them were found once. The ten largest make up 15% of the sample.

This sample is part of a study of T cells after yellow fever vaccination (dated by TCRdb to 2018 to 2020). For context, the study as a whole: The SMART-Seq v4 Ultra Low Input RNA kit was used to prepare libraries from fractions with low cell numbers. To follow T-cell clones before and after primary and booster YFV17D yellow fever vaccination, bulk TCR alpha and beta repertoires were sequenced over time. Two healthy male donors, one aged 18 to 29 and one aged 30 to 40 years, were included in the cohort. Blood was drawn at multiple timepoints before and after primary and secondary immunization, with bulk PBMC replicates and cell subsets isolated.

The research as a whole found: Most clones expanded after primary vaccination were re-detected after the booster (96% of CD4 and more than 70% of CD8), suggesting broad memory maintenance. A small share of clonotypes occurred in both CD4 and CD8 compartments, likely arising from convergent recombination. Only a couple of donors were included in the study, so the extent to which the findings can be generalized is limited. Compared with the primary T-cell response, the secondary T-cell response was faster but weaker, reaching its peak on day 5 rather than on day 15. Because abundant contaminating clonotypes from the bulk population could be contained in FACS-sorted repertoires, computational filtering was required.

The germline V and J ends show losses of 7 bases and 1 base respectively, and no gene match explains 9 bases of the junction. The germline V gene encodes CDR1 SGHRS and CDR2 YFSETQ. The CDR3 numbers 16 residues from cysteine through phenylalanine. This entry keeps only the CDR3 DNA: 48 bases, framed from base 1. The treatment or condition label on this specimen signifies: live attenuated yellow fever vaccine strain. Two biological replicates of bulk PBMCs were collected at each blood-draw timepoint. PBMCs were isolated from peripheral blood using a standard Ficoll-Paque protocol. TriZol was used to extract RNA from bulk PBMCs, from CD4 and CD8 fractions, and from dextramer-positive and dextramer-negative fractions.

The sample consisted of PBMCs, taken on the day of the yellow fever booster vaccination. The TCR comes from a man in his thirties or forties who received the YFV17D yellow fever vaccine. The rearrangement joined TRBV5-1 to TRBJ2-7, with TRBD2 identical over 12 junction bases. The CDR3 protein is CASSHQGTSGSYEQYF. The DNA sequence is as follows: TGCGCCAGCTCGCATCAGGGGACTAGCGGGTCCTACGAGCAGTACTTC.